The 5 T cell receptor beta chains below come from one sample, sequenced in a study of shared clonotypes between healthy human individuals (dated by TCRdb to 2018 to 2020). The library was produced with the immunoSEQ multiplex PCR assay. As stored in TCRdb, this immuneACCESS dataset retains in-frame rearrangements with V and J assigned. A fraction of the clones does not appear; measured against another copy, unresolved V genes explain less than half of the discrepancy, and the remainder lacks a known reason. The sample table lists roughly 2,300,000 clones, around 90% of them with a count of one. The ten most abundant clones make up 0.37% of the sample. The sample was naive CD4+ T cells from PBMCs. The sample's cell subset or site label is to be understood as: CD45RA+ positively selected. Receptors originate from a young man in good health. Some clones in this sample may be carry-over from other donors' samples.

The chain recombines TRBV7-3 with TRBJ2-1; D call uncertain. Per germline, CDR1 SGHTA and CDR2 FQGTGA. This CDR3 region has 15 residues. V was pared by 0 bases and J by 0 bases, with 6 bases between. The CDR3 DNA is TGTGCCAGCAGCTTAACCTCACCCTCCTACAATGAGCAGTTCTTC. Its translation: CASSLTSPSYNEQFF.

The V gene is TRBV28, the J gene TRBJ1-5, with D perhaps matching TRBD1 (5 bases). Trimming removed 4 bases at V and 4 bases at J, with 20 bases between. Per germline, CDR1 MDHEN and CDR2 SYDVKM. The CDR3 is made up of 17 amino acids. CDR3 DNA: TGTGCCAGCAGTTCCGAGTCCCTAGGGGAATGGAATCAGCCCCAGCATTTT. This gives the protein CASSSESLGEWNQPQHF. Combining the CDR3 with reference TRBV28 and TRBJ1-5 gives the whole variable domain DVKVTQSSRYLVKRTGEKVFLECVQDMDHENMFWYRQDPGLGLRLIYFSYDVKMKEKGDIPEGYSVSREKKERFSLILESASTNQTSMYLCASSSESLGEWNQPQHFGDGTRLSIL.

V usage is TRBV7-3 and J usage is TRBJ2-1; D is perhaps TRBD2 (7 bases). The CDR3 has 15 amino acids. The germline CDR1 and CDR2 sequences are SGHTA and FQGTGA. V was cut by 0 bases and J by 11 bases, with 17 bases left in between. The CDR3 region is CASSLTYAGEGKQFF. The CDR3 nucleotides read TGTGCCAGCAGCTTAACGTATGCAGGGGAGGGGAAGCAGTTCTTC.

The chain employs TRBV6-6 and TRBJ2-5; TRBD2 might be the D (5 bases). CDR1 and CDR2 from the germline V gene are MNHNY and SVGAGI (reference sequence). This CDR3 is 15 amino acids long. The V and J ends lost 7 bases and 0 bases respectively, with 15 bases between them. Here the CDR3 DNA reads TGTGCCAGCACCCCGGGCCTGAGGGACCAAGAGACCCAGTACTTC. Translating it yields CASTPGLRDQETQYF.

This chain links TRBV12-1 with TRBJ2-1; the table's D call TRBD2 went unverified against the DNA. TRBV12-1 is shown as a pseudogene. The CDR3 is made up of 15 amino acids. The CDR3, as DNA: TGTGCCAGCAGCTTTCTTCCGGGAGCCTACAATGAGCAGTTCTTC. It specifies CASSFLPGAYNEQFF.